This T cell receptor beta chain appears in the sequencing data of a study of PD-1 blockade in classical Hodgkin lymphoma. The wider study: Nivolumab was administered to patients intravenously at 3 mg/kg every 2 weeks.

J was trimmed by 4 bases and V by 2 bases; bases with no gene match: 6. CDR3 length: 18 residues. The V gene's germline CDR1 is LGHNT and CDR2 FRNRAP. This clone was counted a single time. Its specificity is unknown. Measured with immunoSEQ multiplex PCR; TCRdb has only the in-frame clones, and not every one. In the table there are around 25,000 clones, around 87% of which are singletons. As to time point: cycle 4 day 1 (C4D1), after less than 7 weeks of nivolumab. Patients all relapsed after autologous stem cell transplantation, and there was variation in brentuximab vedotin exposure. Study-wide results and limits: Healthy donors were reported to have higher baseline TCR diversity than newly diagnosed patients. Patients who initiated nivolumab within 1 year of ASCT were excluded.

The receptor comes from a human donor with classical Hodgkin lymphoma. This chain links TRBV12-5 with TRBJ2-1, with 15 nucleotides matching TRBD2. The sample in question was peripheral blood mononuclear cells (PBMCs), obtained before the fourth cycle of nivolumab. CDR3 sequence reads: CASGLPFGTSGRYNEQFF. CDR3 DNA sequence: TGTGCTAGTGGTTTGCCTTTTGGGACTAGCGGGAGGTACAATGAGCAGTTCTTC.